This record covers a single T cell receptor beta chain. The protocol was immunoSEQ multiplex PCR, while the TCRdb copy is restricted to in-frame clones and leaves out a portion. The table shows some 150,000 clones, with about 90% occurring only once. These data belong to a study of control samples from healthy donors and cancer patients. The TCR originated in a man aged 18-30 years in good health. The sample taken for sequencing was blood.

DNA of the CDR3: TGTGCCAGCAGCTTGCTAGCGGGGGTGGAGCAGTTCTTC. Its translation is CASSLLAGVEQFF. This sequence joins TRBV5-4 and TRBJ2-1; 10 positions agree with TRBD2. In germline, CDR1 is SGHNT, CDR2 YYREEE (reference sequence). Germline trimming cut 1 base from V and 10 bases from J; bases unmatched to any gene: 2. This CDR3 region has 13 residues.